The text below deals with one T cell receptor beta chain. The germline gene is not matched at one end of the junction; a read error may be the cause. The data belong to a study of molecular identifiers for immune sequencing clone quantification. The CDR3 is 13 amino acids. One entry per CDR3 protein results from TCRdb running MiXCR on the PCR reads. This table has roughly 630,000 distinct CDR3 sequences, about 25% appearing once. With 10%, 30% or 50% of RNA, about 17,000 to 1,000,000 naive CD8 T cells were sequenced. Naive CD8 T cells were picked out by sorting for CD8+CD4-CCR7+CD45RA+. This chain links TRBV12-3 or TRBV12-4 with TRBJ2-7; D unresolved. The sample comprised naive CD8+ T cells from blood, with Jurkat cell RNA spiked in. Indicated subset: FACS-sorted CD8+CD4-CCR7+CD45RA+ naive T cells. This TCR was recovered from a human donor in good health. Some libraries in this study had Jurkat cell RNA spiked in. CDR3 in DNA: TGTGCCAGCGGTTTTTCTGAAACCTACGAGCAGTACTTC. As protein: CASGFSETYEQYF.